A selection of T cell receptor beta chains follows, all from one sample in a study of cytomegalovirus exposure and HLA in healthy donors. Only in-frame clones appear in the TCRdb table, and some are missing; sequencing was by immunoSEQ multiplex PCR. This sample has roughly 140,000 clones, with 79% found just once. Material for sequencing was PBMCs. The receptors were gathered from a woman aged 40 to 50 in good health and CMV-seropositive. The CDR3 runs from the conserved cysteine through the conserved F or W. Each record gives: J gene, V gene, clone size, D gene, CDR3 DNA, CDR3 protein. A D gene is named only where the DNA matches it firmly. Some rows mark clone size as missing; the rest say once, few, many or name a class of expanded clone.

>TRBJ1-1|TRBV10-1|-|TRBD1
TGCGCCAGCAGCTTGGACAGGGTCGGTTCAGCTTTCTTT
CASSLDRVGSAFF
>TRBJ2-5|TRBV10-3|-|TRBD2
TGTGCCATCAGTGTTCGGCTAGCGGGGGGGAAAGAGACCCAGTACTTC
CAISVRLAGGKETQYF
>TRBJ2-3|TRBV7-2|-|-
TGTGCCAGCAGCTTAGGGGGGGGGCGGACAGATACGCAGTATTTT
CASSLGGGRTDTQYF
>TRBJ2-7|TRBV6-1|-|TRBD2
TGTGCCAGCAGTTTATATAGCGGGGTTTACGAGCAGTACTTC
CASSLYSGVYEQYF
>TRBJ2-3|TRBV7-6|once|TRBD2
TGTGCCAGCAGCACCGGGACTAGCGGGGTAGATACGCAGTATTTT
CASSTGTSGVDTQYF
>TRBJ2-7|TRBV7-9|-|TRBD1
TGTGCCAGCAGCTTGAGGGGACAGGGGGACGAGCAGTACTTC
CASSLRGQGDEQYF
>TRBJ2-5|TRBV5-1|-|-
TGCGCCAGCAGCTCCGACGGGACAACCCCCAAGACCCAGTACTTC
CASSSDGTTPKTQYF
>TRBJ2-7|TRBV27|-|-
TGTGCCAGCAGTGTCGACAGGTTTAGGGAGCAGTACTTC
CASSVDRFREQYF
>TRBJ2-7|TRBV6-1|-|-
TGTGCCAGCAGTGAAATGGGCTTAGCGGTCTCCTACGAGCAGTACTTC
CASSEMGLAVSYEQYF
>TRBJ1-6|TRBV6-1|-|-
TGTGCCAGCAGTGTTGGCAGGGTGGCTTCACCCCTCCACTTT
CASSVGRVASPLHF
>TRBJ1-1|TRBV4-1|few|TRBD1
TGCGCCAGCACCGGGACAGTTGAAGCTTTCTTT
CASTGTVEAFF
>TRBJ1-1|TRBV6-1|-|TRBD1
TGTGCCACCCTGAACCAGGGGGCAGGCGGTGAAGCTTTCTTT
CATLNQGAGGEAFF
>TRBJ2-3|TRBV18|-|-
TGTGCCAGCTCACCCGCGCCTAGCACAGATACGCAGTATTTT
CASSPAPSTDTQYF
>TRBJ2-1|TRBV5-1|once|TRBD2
TGCGCCAGCAGCTCAGGTGCCGTAGCGGGGGGGAGGAATGAGCAGTTCTTC
CASSSGAVAGGRNEQFF
>TRBJ2-2|TRBV28|-|TRBD2
TGTGCCAGCAGACTATTTAGCGGGGGGGCCCCCGGGGAGCTGTTTTTT
CASRLFSGGAPGELFF
>TRBJ2-3|TRBV5-1|-|-
TGCGCCAGCAGCACCGGGACTTCAGATACGCAGTATTTT
CASSTGTSDTQYF
>TRBJ1-2|TRBV25-1|once|TRBD1
TGTGCCAGCAGTGAAGCGAGGACAGGGCGGGGTGGCTACACCTTC
CASSEARTGRGGYTF
>TRBJ2-3|TRBV9|-|-
TGTGCCAGCAGCCCCGGCGACAGGCTCACAGATACGCAGTATTTT
CASSPGDRLTDTQYF